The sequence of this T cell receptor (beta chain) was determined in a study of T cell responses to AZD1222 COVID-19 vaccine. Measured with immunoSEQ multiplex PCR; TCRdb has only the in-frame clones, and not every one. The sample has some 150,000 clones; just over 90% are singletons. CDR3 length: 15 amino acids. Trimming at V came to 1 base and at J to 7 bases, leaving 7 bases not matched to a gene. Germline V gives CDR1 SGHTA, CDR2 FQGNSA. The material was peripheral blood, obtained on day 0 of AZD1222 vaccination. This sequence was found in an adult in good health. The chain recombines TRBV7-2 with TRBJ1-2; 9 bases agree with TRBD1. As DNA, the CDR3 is TGTGCCAGCAGCTTAGGGGGGGGACAGGGCCGTGGCTACACCTTC. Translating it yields CASSLGGGQGRGYTF.